These 19 T cell receptor beta chains originate from one sample sequenced in a study of blood T cells in healthy people across ages. PCR was performed a second time for about 7 to 12 cycles using a sample-barcoded 5' primer and a J-beta primer mix. MiXCR, applied by TCRdb to the 5' RACE reads, yields one record per CDR3 protein. The sample lists around 800,000 distinct CDR3 sequences; 35% to 60% were seen once. Source material: blood. The receptors here all came from a man older than 75 in good health.

The gene calls are TRBV12-3 or TRBV12-4 and TRBJ1-4; 7 bases align to TRBD1. The CDR3 runs 13 residues. V was pared by 8 bases and J by 5 bases, with 5 bases of the junction left unmatched. The CDR3 sequence is CASAGTANEKLFF. The CDR3 DNA follows: TGTGCCAGCGCCGGGACAGCGAATGAAAAACTGTTTTTT.

The CDR3 DNA is TGTGCCAGCAGCTTAGTTCAGAACCCGCTGAGGACCCAGTACTTC. Its translation is CASSLVQNPLRTQYF. The V gene is TRBV7-6, the J gene TRBJ2-5; D not resolved. V was shortened by 1 base and J by 7 bases, with 16 bases between the two germline ends. CDR1 is SGHVS and CDR2 is FNYEAQ in the germline V gene. The CDR3 contains 15 residues.

This clonotype appeared once. The chain employs TRBV29-1 and TRBJ2-7; tentatively, D is TRBD1 or TRBD2 (5 bases each). Judging by the DNA end, TRBJ2-5 fits better; the J call may be wrong. The germline gives CDR1 SQVTM, CDR2 ANQGSEA. This CDR3 region has 17 residues. CDR3 loop: CSVSPLLRDQHIRTQYF. For the CDR3, the DNA is TGCAGCGTCTCGCCGCTACTCCGGGACCAACATATCAGGACCCAGTACTTC.

This clonotype has just one count. V usage is TRBV4-1 and J usage is TRBJ2-5; D is unclear. The germline V gene encodes CDR1 MGHRA and CDR2 YSYEKL. The ends were cut back, 1 base at V and 1 base at J, with 10 bases in the middle. The length of the CDR3 is 15 residues. The CDR3 here is CASSQVLPAQETQYF. The DNA for the CDR3 is TGCGCCAGCAGCCAAGTGTTGCCGGCCCAAGAGACCCAGTACTTC.

This clonotype was recorded at least ten times. This sequence joins TRBV12-3 or TRBV12-4 and TRBJ2-5; unclear D gene. V shed 1 base and J shed 5 bases, with 11 bases lying between them. The CDR3 covers 14 residues. Written as DNA, the CDR3 is TGTGCCAGCAGTTTAGAGGGCGTACTGGAGACCCAGTACTTC. This gives the protein CASSLEGVLETQYF.

The chain carries TRBV7-8 and TRBJ1-1; 7 bases are a match to TRBD1. Germline V gives CDR1 SGHVS, CDR2 FQNEAQ. With V trimmed by 5 bases and J by 0 bases, 6 bases remained unmatched. This CDR3 region has 15 residues. This CDR3 reads CASSRRDSMNTEAFF. CDR3 coding DNA: TGTGCCAGCAGCCGAAGGGACAGCATGAACACTGAAGCTTTCTTT.

This clonotype came up a few times. V and J are TRBV6-5 and TRBJ2-1, with D possibly being TRBD1 (6 bases). CDR3 length: 15 amino acids. Germline values: CDR1 MNHEY, CDR2 SVGAGI. V lost 5 bases to trimming and J lost 6 bases, with 17 bases between them. The CDR3 nucleotides read TGTGCCAGCAGTGAACGGGACACCGGATCCAATGAGCAGTTCTTC. Translation: CASSERDTGSNEQFF.

The chain joins TRBV20-1 to TRBJ2-1; 12 bases are shared with TRBD2. V dropped 6 bases and J dropped 3; count of bases not matched to a gene: 3. Germline assignment: CDR1 DFQATT and CDR2 SNEGSKA (reference sequence). This CDR3 has 14 amino acids. As DNA, the CDR3 is TGCAGTGCCCGGACTAGCGGGATCTACAATGAGCAGTTCTTC. It translates to CSARTSGIYNEQFF.

This clonotype was detected a few times. J is TRBJ2-1 and V is TRBV5-1; the match to TRBD2 covers 8 bases. The germline V gene encodes CDR1 SGHRS and CDR2 YFSETQ. V dropped 0 bases and J dropped 6; count of bases not matched to a gene: 8. The CDR3 contains 16 residues. CDR3 residues: CASSLVFGRAVNEQFF. Here the CDR3 DNA reads TGCGCCAGCAGCTTGGTGTTCGGGAGGGCCGTCAATGAGCAGTTCTTC.

This clonotype was seen at least ten times. V is TRBV6-1 and J is TRBJ2-7; 9 bases line up with TRBD1. The CDR3 covers 15 residues. Germline CDR1 MNHNS, CDR2 SASEGT. V shed 6 bases and J 0 bases; nucleotides not matched to a gene: 6. The CDR3 protein is CASRAGTGPSYEQYF. The CDR3, as DNA: TGTGCCAGCAGGGCCGGGACAGGGCCCTCCTACGAGCAGTACTTC.

The chain has TRBV7-9 and TRBJ2-7; 9 bases fit TRBD2. V dropped 5 bases and J dropped 3; count of bases not matched to a gene: 14. This CDR3 is built from 17 residues. In germline, CDR1 is SEHNR, CDR2 FQNEAQ (reference sequence). Here the CDR3 reads CASSPSPQGLALYEQYF. CDR3 DNA: TGTGCCAGCAGCCCCTCGCCCCAGGGACTAGCCCTCTACGAGCAGTACTTC.

This CDR3 is CASSDRGTNEKLFF. The CDR3 nucleotides are TGTGCCAGCAGTGACCGCGGAACTAATGAAAAACTGTTTTTT. The chain joins TRBV25-1 to TRBJ1-4; D uncertain. The CDR3 is made up of 14 amino acids. Germline V gives CDR1 MGHDK, CDR2 SYGVNS. Trimming stripped 3 bases from V and 1 base from J, with 6 bases between.

In this sample, this clonotype turned up once. The chain recombines TRBV4-3 with TRBJ1-2; D is undetermined. Trimming stripped 1 base from V and 4 bases from J, with 10 bases between. Germline V gene data show CDR1 as LGHNA and CDR2 as YSLEER. There are 14 residues in the CDR3. The chain's CDR3 is CASSQADVSYGYTF. The CDR3 region has the DNA TGCGCCAGCAGCCAAGCGGATGTTAGCTATGGCTACACCTTC.

The gene calls are TRBV29-1 and TRBJ2-7; D call uncertain. The CDR3 is 14 amino acids. The germline CDR1 and CDR2 sequences are SQVTM and ANQGSEA. V dropped 1 base and J dropped 5 bases, with 15 bases sitting between them. CDR3 region: CSVEGRSQRNEQYF. CDR3 sequence (DNA): TGCAGCGTTGAAGGAAGATCCCAAAGAAACGAGCAGTACTTC.

The chain carries TRBV5-1 and TRBJ2-3; TRBD2 agrees at 12 bases. Germline loops: CDR1 SGHRS, CDR2 YFSETQ. The V gene end was trimmed by 3 bases and the J gene end by 3 bases; junction bases not matched to a gene: 8. The CDR3 covers 17 residues. The CDR3 nucleotides read TGCGCCAGCAGCTCCCACATAGGGACTAGCGGGACAGATACGCAGTATTTT. Protein: CASSSHIGTSGTDTQYF.

V and J are TRBV9 and TRBJ2-1, with TRBD2 matching over 14 bases. This CDR3 is built from 14 residues. Germline V lookup: CDR1 SGDLS, CDR2 YYNGEE. V was pared by 4 bases and J by 12 bases, with 6 bases of the junction left unmatched. CDR3 DNA: TGTGCCAGCAGCCCGGGACTAGCGGGAGCGGTGCAGTTCTTC. Translated, it gives CASSPGLAGAVQFF.

The chain combines TRBV25-1 with TRBJ1-6; D is unresolved. The CDR3 spans 15 residues. CDR1 is MGHDK, CDR2 SYGVNS, per germline. V lost 3 bases and J lost 9, with 15 bases in between. This CDR3 reads CASSEGSGSSSPLHF. The CDR3 DNA follows: TGTGCCAGCAGTGAGGGGTCGGGCAGTAGTTCACCCCTCCACTTT.

The genes are TRBV5-1 and TRBJ2-3; 9 bases are a match to TRBD2. Germline loops: CDR1 SGHRS, CDR2 YFSETQ. The trim removed 5 bases at V and 2 bases at J, leaving 3 bases unmatched. The CDR3 has 14 amino acids. CDR3 in amino acids: CASSSGGYTDTQYF. DNA of the CDR3: TGCGCCAGCAGTAGCGGGGGATACACAGATACGCAGTATTTT. The full variable domain, with the rest looked up from reference TRBV5-1 and TRBJ2-3, is KAGVTQTPRYLIKTRGQQVTLSCSPISGHRSVSWYQQTPGQGLQFLFEYFSETQRNKGNFPGRFSGRQFSNSRSEMNVSTLELGDSALYLCASSSGGYTDTQYFGPGTRLTVL.

In this sample, this clonotype turned up a few times. The V call is TRBV5-1, the J call TRBJ2-3; the D is unclear. CDR1 SGHRS and CDR2 YFSETQ come from the germline V gene. CDR3 size: 13 residues. Trimming took 1 base from V and 6 from J, leaving 9 bases between them. In DNA, the CDR3 is TGCGCCAGCAGCTTGAATCATCGGGATACGCAGTATTTT. Residues: CASSLNHRDTQYF.